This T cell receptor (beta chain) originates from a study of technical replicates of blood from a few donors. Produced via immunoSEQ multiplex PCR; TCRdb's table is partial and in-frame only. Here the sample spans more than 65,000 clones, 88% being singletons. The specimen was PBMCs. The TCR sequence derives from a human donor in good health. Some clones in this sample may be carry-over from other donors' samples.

The CDR3 DNA is TGTGCCAGCTCACCATCTTCCCAGGCGATCTCTGGAAACACCATATATTTT. It yields the protein CASSPSSQAISGNTIYF. The chain recombines TRBV18 with TRBJ1-3; D ambiguous. CDR1 and CDR2 (germline): KGHSH, LQKENI. CDR3 length equals 17 residues. Trimming removed 2 bases from V and 0 bases from J, with 14 bases in between.